This T cell receptor (beta chain) stems from a study of OX40 agonist ivuxolimab in advanced cancers. Whole-study context: Three patients got partial responses; one had hepatocellular carcinoma and two had cutaneous melanoma. The study's findings and limits: Expanded peripheral T cell antigen specificity was not determined.

Deletions cut 3 bases from V and 3 bases from J, with 10 bases between. In germline, CDR1 is GTSNPN, CDR2 SVGIG (reference sequence). The CDR3 spans 13 residues. Assay used: immunoSEQ multiplex PCR; TCRdb lists only in-frame clones, some missing. The profile shows about 72,000 clones, around 90% of them singletons. To note about this clone: The antigen remains undetermined.

This TCR was sampled from an adult with an advanced solid tumor such as melanoma, head and neck, liver or kidney cancer. The sequences come from CD4+ or CD8+ T cells sorted from blood, collected in a trial of the OX40 agonist ivuxolimab. V is TRBV30 and J is TRBJ2-3; the D is unclear. The CDR3 DNA reads TGTGCCTGGAGCGTAGGTACTACAGATACGCAGTATTTT. Its translation is CAWSVGTTDTQYF.